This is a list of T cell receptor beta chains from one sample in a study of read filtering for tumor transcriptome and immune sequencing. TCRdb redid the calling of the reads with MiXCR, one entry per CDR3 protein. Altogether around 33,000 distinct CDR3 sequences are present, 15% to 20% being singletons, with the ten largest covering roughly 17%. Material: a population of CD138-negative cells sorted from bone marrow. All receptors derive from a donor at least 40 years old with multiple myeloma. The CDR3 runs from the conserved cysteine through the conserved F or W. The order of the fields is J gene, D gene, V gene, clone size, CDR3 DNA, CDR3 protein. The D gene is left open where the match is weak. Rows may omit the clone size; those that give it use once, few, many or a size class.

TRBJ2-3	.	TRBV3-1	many	TGTGCCAGCAGCATAGGCTTAGCGGTCGGGACAGATACGCAGTATTTT	CASSIGLAVGTDTQYF
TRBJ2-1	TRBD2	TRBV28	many	TGTGCCAGCAATCTAGCGGGAGGGTTCAATGAGCAGTTCTTC	CASNLAGGFNEQFF
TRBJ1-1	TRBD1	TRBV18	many	TGTGCCAGCTCAGGGACAGACGGGACGGGGGGAGCTTTCTTT	CASSGTDGTGGAFF
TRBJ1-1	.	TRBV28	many	TGTGCCAGCGGGAGAGGGGACCTGGGGGCTTTCTTT	CASGRGDLGAFF
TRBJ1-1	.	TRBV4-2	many	TGTGCCAGCAGCCCAAGGGGGGGAAATCAGAACACTGAAGCTTTCTTT	CASSPRGGNQNTEAFF
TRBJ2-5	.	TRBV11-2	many	TGTGCCAGCAGCAACCAGGGGTTAGAGGAGACCCAGTACTTC	CASSNQGLEETQYF
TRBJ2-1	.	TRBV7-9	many	TGTGCCAGCAGCCCCGGTGGGGGGTACAATGAGCAGTTCTTC	CASSPGGGYNEQFF
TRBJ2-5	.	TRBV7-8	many	TGTGCCAGCAGCCGAGGGACGGGGAAACAAGAGACCCAGTACTTC	CASSRGTGKQETQYF
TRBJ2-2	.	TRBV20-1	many	TGCAGTGCTAGGGAGGAGGGAGCGGCCAACACCGGGGAGCTGTTTTTT	CSAREEGAANTGELFF
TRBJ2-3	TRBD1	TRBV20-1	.	TGCAGTGCCTGGGACAGCCACGCAGATATGCAGTATTTT	CSAWDSHADMQYF
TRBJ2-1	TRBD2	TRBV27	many	TGTGCCAGCAGTTTGTTCGCGGCTAGCGGGGGGCCCAATGAGCAGTTCTTC	CASSLFAASGGPNEQFF
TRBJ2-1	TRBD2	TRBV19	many	TGTGCCAGTAGGAATCTACTCGGGAGGAATGAGCAGTTCTTC	CASRNLLGRNEQFF
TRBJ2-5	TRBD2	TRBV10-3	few	TGTGCCATCAGTGCGCTAGCGGGGGCACAAGAGACCCAGTACTTC	CAISALAGAQETQYF
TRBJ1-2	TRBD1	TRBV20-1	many	TGCAGTGCTAGAAACGACAGGGCCGGCTACACCTTC	CSARNDRAGYTF
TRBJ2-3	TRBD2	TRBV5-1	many	TGCGCCAGCAGCCAAGGACTAGCGGCAGATACGCAGTATTTT	CASSQGLAADTQYF
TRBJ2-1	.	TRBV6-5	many	TGTGCCAGCAGTTACTCGGGGGGGCCGGATGAGCAGTTCTTC	CASSYSGGPDEQFF
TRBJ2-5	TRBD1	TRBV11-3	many	TGTGCCAGCAGCTCGGGACAGCACCAAGAGACCCAGTACTTC	CASSSGQHQETQYF
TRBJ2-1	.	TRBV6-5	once	TGTGCCAGCAGGAGAACCGGACAAGACAATGAGCAGTTCTTC	CASRRTGQDNEQFF
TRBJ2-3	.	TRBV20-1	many	TGCAGTGCACACGACTCTAGCGAGAGCACAGATACGCAGTATTTT	CSAHDSSESTDTQYF
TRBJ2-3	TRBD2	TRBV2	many	TGTGCCAGCAGTGAAAATGATAAGTCGGGGGGGCCCGGTACGCAGTATTTT	CASSENDKSGGPGTQYF
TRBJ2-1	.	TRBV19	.	TGTGCCAGTAGACGGGGGCACGTCAATGAGCAGTTCTTC	CASRRGHVNEQFF
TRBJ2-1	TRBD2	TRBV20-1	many	TGCAGTGCTAGCGATTTTGAGCGGGGCTCCTACAATGAGCAGTTCTTC	CSASDFERGSYNEQFF
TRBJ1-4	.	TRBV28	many	TGTGCCAGCAGTTCTACGGGGGGTGGCGAAAAACTGTTTTTT	CASSSTGGGEKLFF
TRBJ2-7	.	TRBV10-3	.	TGTGCCATCAGTGAGCCCCGCTACGAGCAGTACTTC	CAISEPRYEQYF
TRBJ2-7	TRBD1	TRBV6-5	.	TGTGCCAGCAAGAATCCGGGACAGGGGGCTGAGGAGCAGTACTTC	CASKNPGQGAEEQYF
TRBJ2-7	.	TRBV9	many	TGTGCCAGCAGCGCAGGGTATGGGGCGGAGCAGTACTTC	CASSAGYGAEQYF
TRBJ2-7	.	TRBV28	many	TGTGCCAGCACCCATATCGGCCTGGTGGGCTACGAGCAGTACTTC	CASTHIGLVGYEQYF
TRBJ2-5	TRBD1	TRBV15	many	TGTGCCACCAATTCAGGGGGAGACCAAGAGACCCAGTACTTC	CATNSGGDQETQYF
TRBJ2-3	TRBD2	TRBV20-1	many	TGCAGTGCTAGAGATTTCGGGAGGGCCGTAGATACGCAGTATTTT	CSARDFGRAVDTQYF
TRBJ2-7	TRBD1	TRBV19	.	TGTGCCAGTAGTCTCATCGGGACAGGGACCGTCGAGCAGTACTTC	CASSLIGTGTVEQYF
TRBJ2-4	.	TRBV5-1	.	TGCGCCAGCAGCCTGTGCGCAGCGGCACTAGCCAAAAACATTCAGTACTTC	CASSLCAAALAKNIQYF
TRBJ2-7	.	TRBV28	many	TGTGCCAGCGGGAGCTACGAGCAGTACTTC	CASGSYEQYF
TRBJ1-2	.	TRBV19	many	TGTGCCAGTAGTCCTAGAAACTATGGCTACACCTTC	CASSPRNYGYTF
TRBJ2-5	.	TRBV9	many	TGTGCCAGCAGCGTAGGACCCCGGACGGATCAAGAGACCCAGTACTTC	CASSVGPRTDQETQYF
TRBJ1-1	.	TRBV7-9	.	TGTGCCAGCAGCTTAGAACACTTTGACACTGAAGCTTTCTTT	CASSLEHFDTEAFF
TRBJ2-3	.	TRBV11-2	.	TGTGCCCGCAGCTTCGGGAGTGGCACGGATACGCAGTATTTT	CARSFGSGTDTQYF